Listed below are T cell receptor beta chains from one sample, sequenced in a study of immune cell composition in non-small cell lung cancer. Here immunoSEQ multiplex PCR was the method, and the copy in TCRdb shows in-frame clones only, minus some. The data contain 2,500 to 3,000 clones, over 75% of them singletons. This sample also appeared in a second study, on CD4 T cells in lung cancer.

Sequencing was done on a sample of lung tumor tissue. These receptors were taken from a human donor with non-small cell lung cancer. Both conserved end residues are part of each CDR3. A D gene is named only where the DNA matches it firmly. Clone size is shown for a subset of rows, as once, few, many or a class of expanded clone.

D gene	V gene	J gene	clone size	CDR3 DNA	CDR3 protein
-	TRBV9	TRBJ2-1	few	TGTGCCAGCGGACGGGGATACAATGAGCAGTTCTTC	CASGRGYNEQFF
TRBD2	TRBV2	TRBJ2-7	few	TGTGCCAGCAGGACTAGCGGGAGTTCATTAAGGCAGTACTTC	CASRTSGSSLRQYF
TRBD2	TRBV29-1	TRBJ2-1	-	TGCAGCGTGGATGGGGTGGCGGGGGTGTTCTTC	CSVDGVAGVFF
TRBD1	TRBV30	TRBJ2-5	-	TGTGCCTGGAGTAGGACAGGGGATTACCAAGAGACCCAGTACTTC	CAWSRTGDYQETQYF
TRBD1	TRBV6-5	TRBJ1-2	-	TGTGCCAGCACAGGCAGGGGGCATCGGCCTTATGGCTACACCTTC	CASTGRGHRPYGYTF
-	TRBV2	TRBJ2-7	-	TGTGCCAGCGTTAACTCCGGAGCCTCCTACGAGCAGTACTTC	CASVNSGASYEQYF
-	TRBV27	TRBJ1-5	-	TGTGCCAGCAGTCCACACCTTCCAGGGGTGAATCAGCCCCAGCATTTT	CASSPHLPGVNQPQHF
-	TRBV6-7	TRBJ1-1	-	TGTGCCAGCAGTTACGAGAGGGTTGGGGACACTGAAGCTTTCTTT	CASSYERVGDTEAFF
-	TRBV5-1	TRBJ2-3	few	TGCGCCAGCAGCTCACAGAGCGATACGCAGTATTTT	CASSSQSDTQYF
TRBD1	TRBV29-1	TRBJ2-5	-	TGCAGCGTTTGGACAGGGCAAGAGACCCAGTACTTC	CSVWTGQETQYF
TRBD2	TRBV7-2	TRBJ2-1	-	TGTGCCAGCAGCTTAGGCCCAGCGGGAAACAATGAGCAGTTCTTC	CASSLGPAGNNEQFF
TRBD2	TRBV4-3	TRBJ2-3	-	TGCGCCAGCAGCCAAGCTAGCGGAGCTACGGATACGCAGTATTTT	CASSQASGATDTQYF